This T cell receptor (beta chain) was captured by sequencing in a study of shared clonotypes between healthy human individuals. The CDR3 is made up of 13 amino acids. V was cut by 0 bases and J by 4 bases, with 7 bases left in between. Germline CDR1 SGDLS, CDR2 YYNGEE. Regarding this clone: This sample includes further DNA sequences coding for the same CDR3.

Clones were sequenced by immunoSEQ multiplex PCR, and TCRdb holds only the in-frame ones, with some missing. The sample holds roughly 2.6 million clones; around nine tenths are singletons and the top ten take under 0.15%. Sequenced sample: naive CD4+ T cells sorted from blood. The subset denotes: CD45RA+ positively selected. The V and J genes are TRBV9 and TRBJ1-2; D uncertain. This TCR was recovered from a man younger than 30 in good health. The CDR3 sequence is CASSVEGTYGYTF. Here the CDR3 DNA reads TGTGCCAGCAGCGTAGAGGGTACCTATGGCTACACCTTC.